This T cell receptor beta chain was found in a study of long-term antiretroviral therapy in people with HIV. The overall study: It was about a decade after the earliest samples that the 2015 immediate-ART recommendation appeared. Study-wide results and limits: Unavailable data included ART adherence, viral resistance and therapy changes (switches in treatment). The study found narrower CDR3 length ranges in HIV repertoires than in controls.

With respect to this clone: Its antigen is not known.

CDR1 and CDR2 from the germline V gene are SGHDT and YYEEEE. Trimming cost V 4 bases and J 1 base, with 14 bases left between them. The CDR3 is 15 residues long. immunoSEQ v3.0 was run at survey level. This table comes from immunoSEQ multiplex PCR, and its TCRdb copy is limited to in-frame clones, with some not included. The sample carries about 11,000 clones, about 86% recorded once. Treatment for all HIV-infected participants took place in the United States. The receptor's source is a man in his fifties with HIV. Sequences were derived from unsorted PBMCs, sampled around 7.5 years after starting antiretroviral therapy. The chain is built from TRBV5-6 and TRBJ1-1, with D possibly being TRBD1 (5 bases). The CDR3 DNA sequence: TGTGCCAGCAGCCCAGACCCGGACACGAACACTGAAGCTTTCTTT. Its translation is CASSPDPDTNTEAFF. Full variable domain (rest looked up from reference TRBV5-6 and TRBJ1-1): DAGVTQSPTHLIKTRGQQVTLRCSPKSGHDTVSWYQQALGQGPQFIFQYYEEEERQRGNFPDRFSGHQFPNYSSELNVNALLLGDSALYLCASSPDPDTNTEAFFGQGTRLTVV.